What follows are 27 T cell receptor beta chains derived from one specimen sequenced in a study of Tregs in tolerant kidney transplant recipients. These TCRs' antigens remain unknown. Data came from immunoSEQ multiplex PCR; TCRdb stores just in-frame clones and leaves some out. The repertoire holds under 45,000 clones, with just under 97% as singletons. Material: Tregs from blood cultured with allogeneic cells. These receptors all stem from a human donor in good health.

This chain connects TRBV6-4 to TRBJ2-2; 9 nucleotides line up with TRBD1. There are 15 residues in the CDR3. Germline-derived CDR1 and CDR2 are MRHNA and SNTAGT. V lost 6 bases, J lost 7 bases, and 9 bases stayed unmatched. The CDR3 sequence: CASSRDRAGFGELFF. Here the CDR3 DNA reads TGTGCCAGCAGCCGGGACAGGGCGGGCTTCGGGGAGCTGTTTTTT.

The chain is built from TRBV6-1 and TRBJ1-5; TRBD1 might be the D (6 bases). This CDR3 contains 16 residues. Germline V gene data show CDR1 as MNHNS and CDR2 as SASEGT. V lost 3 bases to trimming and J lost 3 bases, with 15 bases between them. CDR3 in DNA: TGTGCCAGCAGTGAGGGTATTTGGGGGCCCAATCAGCCCCAGCATTTT. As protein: CASSEGIWGPNQPQHF.

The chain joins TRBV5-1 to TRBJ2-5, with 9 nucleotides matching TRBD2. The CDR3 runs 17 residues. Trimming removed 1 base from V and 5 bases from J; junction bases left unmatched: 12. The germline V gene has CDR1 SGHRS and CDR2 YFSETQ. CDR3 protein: CASSLCSGSDSCETQYF. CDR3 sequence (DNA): TGCGCCAGCAGCTTGTGTAGCGGGAGCGATAGTTGTGAGACCCAGTACTTC.

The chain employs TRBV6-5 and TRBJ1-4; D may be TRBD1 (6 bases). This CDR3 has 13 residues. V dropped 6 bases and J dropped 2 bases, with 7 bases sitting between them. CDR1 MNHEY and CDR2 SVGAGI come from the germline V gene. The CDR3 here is CASRQGTNEKLFF. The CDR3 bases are TGTGCCAGCAGACAGGGTACTAATGAAAAACTGTTTTTT.

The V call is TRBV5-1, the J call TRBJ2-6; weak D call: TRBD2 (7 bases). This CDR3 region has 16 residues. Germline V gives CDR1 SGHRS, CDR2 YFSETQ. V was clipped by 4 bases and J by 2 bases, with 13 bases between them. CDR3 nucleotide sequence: TGCGCCAGCAGCCGCGGAGGGGGGGCTGGGGCCAACGTCCTGACTTTC. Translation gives CASSRGGGAGANVLTF.

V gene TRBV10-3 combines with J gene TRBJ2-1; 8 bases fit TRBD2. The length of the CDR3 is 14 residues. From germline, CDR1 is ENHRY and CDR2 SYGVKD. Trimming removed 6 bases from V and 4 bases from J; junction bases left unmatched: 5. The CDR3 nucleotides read TGTGCCATCAGCCCCGCGGGGGGTTACAATGAGCAGTTCTTC. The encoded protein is CAISPAGGYNEQFF.

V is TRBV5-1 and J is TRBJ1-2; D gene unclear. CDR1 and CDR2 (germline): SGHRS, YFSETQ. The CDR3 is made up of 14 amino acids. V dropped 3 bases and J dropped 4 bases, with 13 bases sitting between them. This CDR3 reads CASSYEGRLYGYTF. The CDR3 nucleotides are TGCGCCAGCAGCTACGAGGGCAGACTCTATGGCTACACCTTC.

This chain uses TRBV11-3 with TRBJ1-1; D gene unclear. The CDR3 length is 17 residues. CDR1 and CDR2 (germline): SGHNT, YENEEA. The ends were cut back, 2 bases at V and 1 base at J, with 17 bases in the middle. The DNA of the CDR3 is TGTGCCAGCAGCTTAACTTTGCATTGGAGACAGAACACTGAAGCTTTCTTT. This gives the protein CASSLTLHWRQNTEAFF.

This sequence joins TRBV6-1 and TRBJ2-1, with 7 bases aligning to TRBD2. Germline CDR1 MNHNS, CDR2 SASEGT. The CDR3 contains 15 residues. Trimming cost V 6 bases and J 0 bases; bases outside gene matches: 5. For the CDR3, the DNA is TGTGCCAGCAGGATCCTAGCGGTCTCCTACAATGAGCAGTTCTTC. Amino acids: CASRILAVSYNEQFF.

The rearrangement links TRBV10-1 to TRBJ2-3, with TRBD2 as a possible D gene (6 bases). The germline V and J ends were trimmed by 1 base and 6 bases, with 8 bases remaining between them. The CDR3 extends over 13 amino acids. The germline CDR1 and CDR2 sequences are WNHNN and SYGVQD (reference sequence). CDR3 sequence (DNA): TGCGCCAGCAGTGAGTATGCGGGGGATACGCAGTATTTT. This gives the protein CASSEYAGDTQYF.

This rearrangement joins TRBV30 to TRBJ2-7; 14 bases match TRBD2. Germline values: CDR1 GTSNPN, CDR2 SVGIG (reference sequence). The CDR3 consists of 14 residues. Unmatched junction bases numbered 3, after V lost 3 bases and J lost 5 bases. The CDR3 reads CAWRRLAGGDEQYF. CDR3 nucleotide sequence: TGTGCCTGGAGACGACTAGCGGGAGGGGACGAGCAGTACTTC. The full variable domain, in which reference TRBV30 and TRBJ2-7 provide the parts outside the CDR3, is SQTIHQWPATLVQPVGSPLSLECTVEGTSNPNLYWYRQAAGRGLQLLFYSVGIGQISSEVPQNLSASRPQDRQFILSSKKLLLSDSGFYLCAWRRLAGGDEQYFGPGTRLTVT.

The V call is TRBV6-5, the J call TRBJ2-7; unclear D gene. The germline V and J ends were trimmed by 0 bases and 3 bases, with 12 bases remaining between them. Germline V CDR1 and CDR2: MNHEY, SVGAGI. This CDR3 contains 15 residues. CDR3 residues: CASSYSFGRYYEQYF. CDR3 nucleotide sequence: TGTGCCAGCAGTTACTCGTTTGGCAGGTACTACGAGCAGTACTTC.

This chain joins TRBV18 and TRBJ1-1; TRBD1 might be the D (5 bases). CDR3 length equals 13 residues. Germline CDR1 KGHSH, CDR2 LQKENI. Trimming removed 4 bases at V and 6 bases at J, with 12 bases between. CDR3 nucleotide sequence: TGTGCCAGCTCACTCTCAGGGACTGCTGAAGCTTTCTTT. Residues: CASSLSGTAEAFF.

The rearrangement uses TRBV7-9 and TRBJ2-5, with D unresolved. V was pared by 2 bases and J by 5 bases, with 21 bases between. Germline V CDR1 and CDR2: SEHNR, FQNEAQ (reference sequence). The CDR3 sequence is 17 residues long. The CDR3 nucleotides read TGTGCCAGCAGCTTACTCCGCCCAAACCCCTTCAGGGAGACCCAGTACTTC. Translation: CASSLLRPNPFRETQYF.

CDR3 sequence: CASSHRQGRYNEQFF. The CDR3 bases are TGTGCCAGCAGCCACAGACAGGGCCGATACAATGAGCAGTTCTTC. The chain links TRBV13 to TRBJ2-1; 7 bases agree with TRBD1. The V gene end was trimmed by 5 bases and the J gene end by 4 bases; junction bases not matched to a gene: 8. Germline CDR1 and CDR2: PRHDT and FYEKMQ (reference sequence). The CDR3 extends over 15 amino acids.

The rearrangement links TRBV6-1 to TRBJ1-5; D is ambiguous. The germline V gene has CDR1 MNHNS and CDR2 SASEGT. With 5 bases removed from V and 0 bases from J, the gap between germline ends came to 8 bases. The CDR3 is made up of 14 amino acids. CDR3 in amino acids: CASSQEYSNQPQHF. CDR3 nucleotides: TGTGCCAGCAGTCAGGAATATAGCAATCAGCCCCAGCATTTT.

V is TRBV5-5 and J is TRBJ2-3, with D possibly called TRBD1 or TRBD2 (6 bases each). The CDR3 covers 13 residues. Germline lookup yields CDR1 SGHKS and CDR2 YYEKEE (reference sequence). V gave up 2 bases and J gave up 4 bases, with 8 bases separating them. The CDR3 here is CASSFRGADTQYF. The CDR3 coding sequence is TGTGCCAGCAGCTTTAGGGGGGCAGATACGCAGTATTTT.

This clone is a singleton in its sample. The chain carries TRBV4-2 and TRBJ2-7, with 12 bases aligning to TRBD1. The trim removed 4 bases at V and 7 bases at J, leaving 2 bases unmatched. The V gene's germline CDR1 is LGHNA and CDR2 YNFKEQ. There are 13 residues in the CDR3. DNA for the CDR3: TGTGCCAGCAGCCGGGACAGGGGGCTGGAGCAGTACTTC. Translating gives CASSRDRGLEQYF.

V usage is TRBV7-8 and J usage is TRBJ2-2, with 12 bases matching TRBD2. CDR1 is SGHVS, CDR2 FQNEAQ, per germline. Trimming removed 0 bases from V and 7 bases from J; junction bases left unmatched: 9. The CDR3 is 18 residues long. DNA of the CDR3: TGTGCCAGCAGCTTAGCGAGGGCTAGCGGGGGGGCAGGCGGGGAGCTGTTTTTT. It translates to CASSLARASGGAGGELFF.

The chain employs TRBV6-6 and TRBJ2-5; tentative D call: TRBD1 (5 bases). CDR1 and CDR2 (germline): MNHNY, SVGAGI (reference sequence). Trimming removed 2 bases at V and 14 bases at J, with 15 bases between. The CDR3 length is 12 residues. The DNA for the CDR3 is TGTGCCAGCAGTTACCCCACCAAAGGGGAATACTTC. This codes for CASSYPTKGEYF.

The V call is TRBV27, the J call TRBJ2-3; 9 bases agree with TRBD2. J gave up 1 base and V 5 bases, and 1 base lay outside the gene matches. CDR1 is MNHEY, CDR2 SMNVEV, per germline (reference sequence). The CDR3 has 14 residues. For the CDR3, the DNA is TGTGCCAGCAGTAGACTAGCGGGCACAGATACGCAGTATTTT. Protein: CASSRLAGTDTQYF.

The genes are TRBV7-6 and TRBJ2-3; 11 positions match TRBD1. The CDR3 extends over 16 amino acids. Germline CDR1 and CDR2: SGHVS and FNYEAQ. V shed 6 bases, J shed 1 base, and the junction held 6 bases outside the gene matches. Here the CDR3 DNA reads TGTGCCAGCAGTCGCCGGACAGGGGGCGGCACAGATACGCAGTATTTT. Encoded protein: CASSRRTGGGTDTQYF.

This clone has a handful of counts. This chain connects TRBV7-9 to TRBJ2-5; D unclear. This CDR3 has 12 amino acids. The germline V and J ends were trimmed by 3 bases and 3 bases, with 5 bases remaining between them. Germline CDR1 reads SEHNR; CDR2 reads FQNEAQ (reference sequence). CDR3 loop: CASSLTEETQYF. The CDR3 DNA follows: TGTGCCAGCAGCTTGACTGAAGAGACCCAGTACTTC.

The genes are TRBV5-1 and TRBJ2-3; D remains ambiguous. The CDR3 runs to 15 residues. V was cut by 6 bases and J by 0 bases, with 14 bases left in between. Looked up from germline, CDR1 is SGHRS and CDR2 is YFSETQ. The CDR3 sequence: CASTRTGPSTDTQYF. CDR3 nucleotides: TGCGCCAGCACCCGGACCGGACCTAGCACAGATACGCAGTATTTT.

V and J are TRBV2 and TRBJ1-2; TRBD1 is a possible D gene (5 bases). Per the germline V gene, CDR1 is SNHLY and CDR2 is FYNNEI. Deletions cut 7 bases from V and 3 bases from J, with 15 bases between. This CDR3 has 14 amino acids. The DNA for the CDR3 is TGTGCCAGCACTCAGGAATGGGGGGACTATGGCTACACCTTC. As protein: CASTQEWGDYGYTF.

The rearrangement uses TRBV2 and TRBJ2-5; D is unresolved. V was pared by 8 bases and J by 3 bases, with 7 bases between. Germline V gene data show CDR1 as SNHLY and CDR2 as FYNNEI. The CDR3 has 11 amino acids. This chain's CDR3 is CASAGEETQYF. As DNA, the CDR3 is TGTGCCAGCGCTGGAGAAGAGACCCAGTACTTC.

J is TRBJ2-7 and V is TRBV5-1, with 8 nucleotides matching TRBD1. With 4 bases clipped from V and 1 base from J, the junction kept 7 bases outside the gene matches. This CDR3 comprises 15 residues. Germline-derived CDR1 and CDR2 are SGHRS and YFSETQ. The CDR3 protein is CASSHTRDRSYEQYF. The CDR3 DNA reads TGCGCCAGCAGCCATACCCGGGACAGGTCCTACGAGCAGTACTTC. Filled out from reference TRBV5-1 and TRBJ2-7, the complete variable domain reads KAGVTQTPRYLIKTRGQQVTLSCSPISGHRSVSWYQQTPGQGLQFLFEYFSETQRNKGNFPGRFSGRQFSNSRSEMNVSTLELGDSALYLCASSHTRDRSYEQYFGPGTRLTVT.